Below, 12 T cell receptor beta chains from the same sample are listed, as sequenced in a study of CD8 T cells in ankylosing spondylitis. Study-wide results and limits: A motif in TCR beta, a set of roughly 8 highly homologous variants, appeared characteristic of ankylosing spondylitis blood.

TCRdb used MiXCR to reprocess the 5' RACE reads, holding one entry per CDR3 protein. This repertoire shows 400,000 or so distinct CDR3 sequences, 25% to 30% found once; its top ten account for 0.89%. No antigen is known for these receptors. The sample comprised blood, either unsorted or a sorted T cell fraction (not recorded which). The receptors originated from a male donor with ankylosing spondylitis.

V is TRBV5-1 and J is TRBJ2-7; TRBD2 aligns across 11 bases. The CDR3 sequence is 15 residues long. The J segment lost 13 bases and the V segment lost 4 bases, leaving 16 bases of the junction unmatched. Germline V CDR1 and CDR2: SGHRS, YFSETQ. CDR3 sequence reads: CASSPGGLADPVEYF. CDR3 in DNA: TGCGCCAGCAGCCCGGGGGGACTAGCGGACCCTGTGGAATACTTC.

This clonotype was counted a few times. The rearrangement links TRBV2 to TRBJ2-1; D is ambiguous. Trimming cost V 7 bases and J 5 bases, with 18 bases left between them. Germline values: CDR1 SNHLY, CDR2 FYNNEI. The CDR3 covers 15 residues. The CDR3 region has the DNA TGTGCCAGCACCGCGAATGGGATTAAGGACAATGAGCAGTTCTTC. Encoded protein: CASTANGIKDNEQFF.

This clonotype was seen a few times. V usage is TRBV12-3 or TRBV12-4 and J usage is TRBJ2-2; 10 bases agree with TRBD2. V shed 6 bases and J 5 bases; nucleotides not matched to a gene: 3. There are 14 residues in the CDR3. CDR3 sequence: CASSYSGRTGELFF. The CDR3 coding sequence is TGTGCCAGCAGCTATAGCGGGAGGACCGGGGAGCTGTTTTTT.

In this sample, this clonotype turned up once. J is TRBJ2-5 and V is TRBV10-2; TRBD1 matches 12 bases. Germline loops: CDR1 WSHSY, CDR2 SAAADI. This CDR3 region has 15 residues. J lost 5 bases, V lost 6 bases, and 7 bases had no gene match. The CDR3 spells CASRAGTGGFETQYF. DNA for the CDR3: TGCGCCAGCAGGGCCGGGACAGGGGGCTTCGAGACCCAGTACTTC.

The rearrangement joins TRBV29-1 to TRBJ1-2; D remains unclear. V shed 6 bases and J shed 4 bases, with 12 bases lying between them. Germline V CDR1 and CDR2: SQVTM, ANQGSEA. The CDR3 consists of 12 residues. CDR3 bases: TGCAGCGTAGCGACGGGAACCTATGGCTACACCTTC. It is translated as CSVATGTYGYTF.

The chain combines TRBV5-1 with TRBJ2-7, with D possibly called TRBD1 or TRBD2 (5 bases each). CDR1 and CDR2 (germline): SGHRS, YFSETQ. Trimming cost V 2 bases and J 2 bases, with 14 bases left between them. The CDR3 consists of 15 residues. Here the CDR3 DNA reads TGCGCCAGCAGCTTCGGGGCAGGAATAACCTACGAGCAGTACTTC. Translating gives CASSFGAGITYEQYF. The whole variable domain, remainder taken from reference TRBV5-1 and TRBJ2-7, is KAGVTQTPRYLIKTRGQQVTLSCSPISGHRSVSWYQQTPGQGLQFLFEYFSETQRNKGNFPGRFSGRQFSNSRSEMNVSTLELGDSALYLCASSFGAGITYEQYFGPGTRLTVT.

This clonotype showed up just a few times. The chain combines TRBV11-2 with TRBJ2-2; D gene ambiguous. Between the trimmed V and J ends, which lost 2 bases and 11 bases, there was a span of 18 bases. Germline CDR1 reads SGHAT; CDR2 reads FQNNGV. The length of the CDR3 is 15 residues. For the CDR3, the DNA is TGTGCCAGCAGCTTATATATTGTCGAAGGACCCGAGCTGTTTTTT. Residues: CASSLYIVEGPELFF.

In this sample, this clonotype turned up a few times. For the CDR3, the DNA is TGCAGTGCCGCCTTAGGGGGAGTAGGCGAGCAGTACTTC. As protein: CSAALGGVGEQYF. The V gene is TRBV20-1, the J gene TRBJ2-7, with D perhaps matching TRBD1 (6 bases). The CDR3 sequence is 13 residues long. V was shortened by 6 bases and J by 6 bases, with 18 bases between the two germline ends. In germline, CDR1 is DFQATT, CDR2 SNEGSKA (reference sequence).

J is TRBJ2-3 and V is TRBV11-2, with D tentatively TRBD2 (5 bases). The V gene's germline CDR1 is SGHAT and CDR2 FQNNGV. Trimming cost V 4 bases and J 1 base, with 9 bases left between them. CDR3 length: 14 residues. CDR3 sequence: CASSYGKRTDTQYF. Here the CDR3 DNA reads TGTGCCAGCAGCTACGGGAAGCGCACAGATACGCAGTATTTT. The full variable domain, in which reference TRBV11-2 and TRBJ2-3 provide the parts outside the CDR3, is EAGVAQSPRYKIIEKRQSVAFWCNPISGHATLYWYQQILGQGPKLLIQFQNNGVVDDSQLPKDRFSAERLKGVDSTLKIQPAKLEDSAVYLCASSYGKRTDTQYFGPGTRLTVL.

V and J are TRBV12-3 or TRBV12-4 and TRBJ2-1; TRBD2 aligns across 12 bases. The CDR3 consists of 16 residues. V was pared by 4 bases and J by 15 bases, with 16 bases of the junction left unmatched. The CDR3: CASSSGTSGRREGVFF. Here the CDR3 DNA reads TGTGCCAGCAGTTCGGGAACTAGCGGGAGGCGGGAGGGTGTGTTCTTC.

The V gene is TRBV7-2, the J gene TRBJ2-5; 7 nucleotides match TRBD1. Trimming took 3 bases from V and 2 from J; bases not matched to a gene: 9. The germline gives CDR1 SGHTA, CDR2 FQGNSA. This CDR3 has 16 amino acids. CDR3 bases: TGTGCCAGCAGCTTGTCGCCTCCGGGACAGCAAGAGACCCAGTACTTC. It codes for CASSLSPPGQQETQYF. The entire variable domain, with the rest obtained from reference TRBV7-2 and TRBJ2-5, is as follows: GAGVSQSPSNKVTEKGKDVELRCDPISGHTALYWYRQSLGQGLEFLIYFQGNSAPDKSGLPSDRFSAERTGGSVSTLTIQRTQQEDSAVYLCASSLSPPGQQETQYFGPGTRLLVL.

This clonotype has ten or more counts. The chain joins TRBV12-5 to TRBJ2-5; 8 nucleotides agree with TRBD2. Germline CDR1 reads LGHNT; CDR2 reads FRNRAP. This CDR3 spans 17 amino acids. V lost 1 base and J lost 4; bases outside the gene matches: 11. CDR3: CASGLGPPSGRGETQYF. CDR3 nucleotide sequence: TGTGCTAGTGGTTTGGGACCCCCAAGCGGGAGAGGAGAGACCCAGTACTTC.